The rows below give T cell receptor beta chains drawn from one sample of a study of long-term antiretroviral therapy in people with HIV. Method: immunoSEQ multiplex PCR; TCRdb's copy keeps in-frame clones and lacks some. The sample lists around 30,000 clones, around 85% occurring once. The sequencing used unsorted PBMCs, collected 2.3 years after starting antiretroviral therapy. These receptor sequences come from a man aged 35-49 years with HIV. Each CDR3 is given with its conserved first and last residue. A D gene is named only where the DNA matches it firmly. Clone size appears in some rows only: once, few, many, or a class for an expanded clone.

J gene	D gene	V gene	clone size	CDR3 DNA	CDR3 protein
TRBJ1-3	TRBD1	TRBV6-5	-	TGTGCCAGCAGTTACCGACAGGGGAGTGGAAACACCATATATTTT	CASSYRQGSGNTIYF
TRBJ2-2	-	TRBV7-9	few	TGTGCCAGCAGCCTGAGGGCGGAGGGAAACACCGGGGAGCTGTTTTTT	CASSLRAEGNTGELFF
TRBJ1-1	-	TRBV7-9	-	TGTGCCAGCAGCTTAGAAGGTTCGCGGATGAACACTGAAGCTTTCTTT	CASSLEGSRMNTEAFF
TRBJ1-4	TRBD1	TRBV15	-	TGTGCCACCAGCGTCCGGGACAGGAGGGAAAAACTGTTTTTT	CATSVRDRREKLFF
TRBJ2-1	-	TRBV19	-	TGTGCCAGTAGTATAGAGGGGAGCTCCTACAATGAGCAGTTCTTC	CASSIEGSSYNEQFF
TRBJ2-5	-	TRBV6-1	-	TGTGCCAGCAGTGAAGTCAAGGGAGAGACCCAGTACTTC	CASSEVKGETQYF
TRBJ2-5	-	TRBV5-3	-	TGTGCCAGAAGCTTCAGATACGAGACCCAGTACTTC	CARSFRYETQYF
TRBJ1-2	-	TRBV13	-	TGTGCCAGCAGCTTAGAGCGTAACCCGTCATATGGCTACACCTTC	CASSLERNPSYGYTF
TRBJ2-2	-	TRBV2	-	TGTGCCAGCAGTGTCGGAAGCCGGGAGCTGTTTTTT	CASSVGSRELFF
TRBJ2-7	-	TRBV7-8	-	TGTGCCAGCAGCTTAGGGCCAGCGCCTGCCTACGAGCAGTACTTC	CASSLGPAPAYEQYF
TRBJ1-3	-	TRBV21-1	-	TGTGCCAGCAGCAACGGACGGGGACAATCTGGAAACACCATATATTTT	CASSNGRGQSGNTIYF
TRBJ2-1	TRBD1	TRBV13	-	TGTGCCAGCAGCGGCCGACAGGGGTCCTACAATGAGCAGTTCTTC	CASSGRQGSYNEQFF
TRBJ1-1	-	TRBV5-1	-	TGCGCCAGCAGCACCCGGGACTCAAGTGGCGCTGAAGCTTTCTTT	CASSTRDSSGAEAFF
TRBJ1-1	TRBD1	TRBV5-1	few	TGCGCCAGCAGCTTGTGGGCCCCCGGACAGGGTGGGGACACTGAAGCTTTCTTT	CASSLWAPGQGGDTEAFF
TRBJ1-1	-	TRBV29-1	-	TGCAGCGTTACTAGAGGTAACACTGAAGCTTTCTTT	CSVTRGNTEAFF
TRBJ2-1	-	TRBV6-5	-	TGTGCCAGCAGTTACTCCAATGAGCAGTTCTTC	CASSYSNEQFF